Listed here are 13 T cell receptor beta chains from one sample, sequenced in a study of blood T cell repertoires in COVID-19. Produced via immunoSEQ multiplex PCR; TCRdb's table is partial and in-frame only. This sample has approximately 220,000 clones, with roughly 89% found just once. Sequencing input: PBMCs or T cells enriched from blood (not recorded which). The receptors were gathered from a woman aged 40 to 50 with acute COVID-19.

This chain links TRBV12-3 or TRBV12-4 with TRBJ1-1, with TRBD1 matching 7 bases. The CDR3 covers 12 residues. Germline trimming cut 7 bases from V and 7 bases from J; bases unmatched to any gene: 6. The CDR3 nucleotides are TGTGCCAGCAACACAGGGGTGAGTGAAGCTTTCTTT. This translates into CASNTGVSEAFF.

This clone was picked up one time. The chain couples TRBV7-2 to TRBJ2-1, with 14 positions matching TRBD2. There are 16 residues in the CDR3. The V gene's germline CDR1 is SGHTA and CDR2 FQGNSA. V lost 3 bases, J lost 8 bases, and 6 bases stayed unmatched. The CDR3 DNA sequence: TGTGCCAGCAGCTTCACCGGGACTAGCGGGGGATATGAGCAGTTCTTC. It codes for CASSFTGTSGGYEQFF. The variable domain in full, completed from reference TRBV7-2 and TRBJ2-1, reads GAGVSQSPSNKVTEKGKDVELRCDPISGHTALYWYRQSLGQGLEFLIYFQGNSAPDKSGLPSDRFSAERTGGSVSTLTIQRTQQEDSAVYLCASSFTGTSGGYEQFFGPGTRLTVL.

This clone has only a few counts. In nucleotides, the CDR3 is TGTGCCAGTAGTATAGTTGGGGCAAACAATCAGCCCCAGCATTTT. Translation: CASSIVGANNQPQHF. The chain employs TRBV19 and TRBJ1-5; TRBD1 might be the D (5 bases). V was trimmed by 1 base and J by 3 bases, leaving 10 bases between them. The length of the CDR3 is 15 residues. CDR1 is LNHDA, CDR2 SQIVND, per germline (reference sequence).

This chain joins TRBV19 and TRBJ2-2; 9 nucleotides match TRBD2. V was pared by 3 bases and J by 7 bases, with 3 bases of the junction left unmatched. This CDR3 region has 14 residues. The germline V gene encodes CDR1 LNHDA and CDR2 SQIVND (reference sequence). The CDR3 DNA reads TGTGCCAGTAGTATCAGCGGGGGGTTCGGGGAGCTGTTTTTT. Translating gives CASSISGGFGELFF.

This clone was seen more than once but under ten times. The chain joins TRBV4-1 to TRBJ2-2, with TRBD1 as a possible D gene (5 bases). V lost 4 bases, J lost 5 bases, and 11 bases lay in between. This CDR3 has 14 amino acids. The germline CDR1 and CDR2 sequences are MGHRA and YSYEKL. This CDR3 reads CASSLGRVTGELFF. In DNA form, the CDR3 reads TGCGCCAGCAGCCTAGGCAGGGTGACCGGGGAGCTGTTTTTT.

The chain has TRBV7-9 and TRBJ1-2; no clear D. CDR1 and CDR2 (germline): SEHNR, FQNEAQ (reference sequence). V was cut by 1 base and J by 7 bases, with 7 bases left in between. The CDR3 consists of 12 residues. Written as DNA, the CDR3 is TGTGCCAGCAGCTTAGGTGGCCGTGGCTACACCTTC. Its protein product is CASSLGGRGYTF.

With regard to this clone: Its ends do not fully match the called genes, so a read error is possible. The CDR3: CASRLGGTEAFF. The CDR3 DNA follows: TGTGCCAGCAGGTTAGGCGGGACTGAAGCTTTCTTT. J is TRBJ1-1 and V is TRBV7-9; D ambiguous. Germline assignment: CDR1 SEHNR and CDR2 FQNEAQ (reference sequence). The CDR3 is made up of 12 amino acids.

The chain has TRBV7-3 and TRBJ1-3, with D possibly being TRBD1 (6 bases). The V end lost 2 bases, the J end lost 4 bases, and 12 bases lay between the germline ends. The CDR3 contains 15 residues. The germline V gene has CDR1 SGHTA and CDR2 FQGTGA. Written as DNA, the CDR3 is TGTGCCAGCAGCTTAGATACAGGGCCCGGAAACACCATATATTTT. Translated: CASSLDTGPGNTIYF.

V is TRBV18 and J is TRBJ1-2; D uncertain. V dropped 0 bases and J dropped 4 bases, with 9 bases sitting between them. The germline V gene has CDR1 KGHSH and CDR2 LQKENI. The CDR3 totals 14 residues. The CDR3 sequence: CASSPPSGFYGYTF. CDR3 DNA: TGTGCCAGCTCACCACCCTCGGGATTCTATGGCTACACCTTC.

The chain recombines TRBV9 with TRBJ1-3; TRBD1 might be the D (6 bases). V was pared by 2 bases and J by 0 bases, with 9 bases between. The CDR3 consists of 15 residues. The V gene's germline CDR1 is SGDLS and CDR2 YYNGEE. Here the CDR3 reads CASSVGTPSGNTIYF. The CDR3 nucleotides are TGTGCCAGCAGCGTCGGGACACCCTCTGGAAACACCATATATTTT.

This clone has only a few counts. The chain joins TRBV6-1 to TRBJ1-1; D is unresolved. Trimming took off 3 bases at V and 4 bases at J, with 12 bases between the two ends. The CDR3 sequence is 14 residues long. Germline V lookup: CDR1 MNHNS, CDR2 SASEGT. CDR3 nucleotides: TGTGCCAGCAGTGATTTTTTCCTTTTCACTGAAGCTTTCTTT. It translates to CASSDFFLFTEAFF.

CDR3 sequence: CASSSGVGNEQFF. CDR3 coding DNA: TGCGCCAGCAGCTCAGGGGTAGGAAATGAGCAGTTCTTC. The V call is TRBV5-1, the J call TRBJ2-1; possibly TRBD1 for D (6 bases). Germline assignment: CDR1 SGHRS and CDR2 YFSETQ. CDR3 length: 13 residues. The ends were cut back, 3 bases at V and 7 bases at J, with 11 bases in the middle. Based on the CDR3 plus reference TRBV5-1 and TRBJ2-1, the full variable domain is KAGVTQTPRYLIKTRGQQVTLSCSPISGHRSVSWYQQTPGQGLQFLFEYFSETQRNKGNFPGRFSGRQFSNSRSEMNVSTLELGDSALYLCASSSGVGNEQFFGPGTRLTVL.

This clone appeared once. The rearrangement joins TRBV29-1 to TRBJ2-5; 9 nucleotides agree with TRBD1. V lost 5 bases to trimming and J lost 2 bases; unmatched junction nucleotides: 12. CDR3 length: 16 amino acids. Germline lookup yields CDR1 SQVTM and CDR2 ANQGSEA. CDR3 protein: CSVTGGRGSDQETQYF. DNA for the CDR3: TGCAGCGTTACAGGGGGCAGGGGTTCGGATCAAGAGACCCAGTACTTC. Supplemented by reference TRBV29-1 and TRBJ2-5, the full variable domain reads SAVISQKPSRDICQRGTSLTIQCQVDSQVTMMFWYRQQPGQSLTLIATANQGSEATYESGFVIDKFPISRPNLTFSTLTVSNMSPEDSSIYLCSVTGGRGSDQETQYFGPGTRLLVL.